Listed here are 9 T cell receptor beta chains from one sample, sequenced in a study of CD8 T cells in ankylosing spondylitis. Study results and caveats: It appeared that ankylosing spondylitis blood was characterized by a TCR beta motif of fewer than ten highly homologous variants.

These receptors' antigens are unknown. MiXCR, applied by TCRdb to the 5' RACE reads, yields one record per CDR3 protein. Among about 440,000 distinct CDR3 sequences listed, more than 15% were seen once. The material sequenced was blood, either unsorted or a sorted T cell fraction (not recorded which). Receptors originate from a male donor with ankylosing spondylitis.

This clonotype was counted only a few times. The gene calls are TRBV6-2 or TRBV6-3 and TRBJ2-3; 11 nucleotides line up with TRBD2. Germline CDR1 MNHEY, CDR2 SVGEGT. The J segment lost 4 bases and the V segment lost 4 bases, leaving 7 bases of the junction unmatched. This CDR3 comprises 16 residues. The CDR3 protein is CASSSLAGGFADTQYF. The DNA of the CDR3 is TGTGCCAGCAGTTCTCTAGCGGGAGGCTTTGCAGATACGCAGTATTTT.

This clonotype was seen more than once but under ten times. The chain links TRBV7-9 to TRBJ1-2; TRBD1 is a possible D gene (5 bases). Germline lookup yields CDR1 SEHNR and CDR2 FQNEAQ (reference sequence). V was pared by 4 bases and J by 4 bases, with 16 bases between. There are 15 residues in the CDR3. CDR3 sequence reads: CASSSTRKRGYGYTF. The CDR3 nucleotides read TGTGCCAGCAGCTCCACGAGAAAGAGGGGCTATGGCTACACCTTC.

The chain uses TRBV10-2 and TRBJ1-1; a possible D gene is TRBD1 (5 bases). The length of the CDR3 is 15 residues. V was clipped by 6 bases and J by 1 base, with 15 bases between them. Germline V CDR1 and CDR2: WSHSY, SAAADI. The CDR3 DNA reads TGCGCCAGCAGGGCCGGAGGGGCCTCGAACACTGAAGCTTTCTTT. Translating gives CASRAGGASNTEAFF.

The J gene is TRBJ2-3, the V gene TRBV28, with D maybe TRBD1 (5 bases). This CDR3 has 14 residues. V lost 2 bases and J 5 bases, leaving 11 bases between the germline ends. The V gene's germline CDR1 is MDHEN and CDR2 SYDVKM. The CDR3 region has the DNA TGTGCCAGCAGTTTAGGGGCTCGCGGAGATACGCAGTATTTT. Translating it yields CASSLGARGDTQYF.

This clonotype was counted between two and nine times. The rearrangement uses TRBV5-1 and TRBJ2-7; TRBD1 is a possible D gene (6 bases). The germline V gene has CDR1 SGHRS and CDR2 YFSETQ. The CDR3 is 13 residues long. Trimming removed 7 bases from V and 5 bases from J, with 16 bases in between. The CDR3, as DNA: TGCGCCAGCGGACAACAGGGCGCCGACGAGCAGTACTTC. This sequence encodes CASGQQGADEQYF.

The chain carries TRBV18 and TRBJ1-5; 7 nucleotides agree with TRBD1. Germline V gives CDR1 KGHSH, CDR2 LQKENI. With V trimmed by 5 bases and J by 2 bases, 6 bases remained unmatched. This CDR3 has 15 amino acids. Here the CDR3 reads CASSTGATGNQPQHF. The CDR3 nucleotides are TGTGCCAGCTCAACAGGGGCGACGGGCAATCAGCCCCAGCATTTT.

This clonotype showed up just a few times. The chain's CDR3 is CASSRTSGRPADTQYF. CDR3 nucleotides: TGTGCCAGCTCGCGGACTAGCGGGAGACCAGCCGATACGCAGTATTTT. This sequence joins TRBV18 and TRBJ2-3; 13 nucleotides agree with TRBD2. The V gene's germline CDR1 is KGHSH and CDR2 LQKENI. The CDR3 runs 16 residues. Germline trimming cut 6 bases from V and 6 bases from J; bases unmatched to any gene: 9.

The chain recombines TRBV5-1 with TRBJ1-2, with D unresolved. Germline-derived CDR1 and CDR2 are SGHRS and YFSETQ. The V end lost 4 bases, the J end lost 8 bases, and 24 bases lay between the germline ends. The CDR3 extends over 16 amino acids. The DNA of the CDR3 is TGCGCCAGCAGCCCAGAACGGAGGCCGGCAACTAACGGCTACACCTTC. Its protein is CASSPERRPATNGYTF.

This clonotype was counted a few times. The chain links TRBV7-8 to TRBJ2-5; D is uncertain. CDR3 size: 14 residues. Germline CDR1 and CDR2: SGHVS and FQNEAQ. Trimming shortened V by 2 bases and J by 5 bases, and 12 bases separated the two germline ends. In nucleotides, the CDR3 is TGTGCCAGCAGCTTAACGACGATCGGGGAGACCCAGTACTTC. Protein: CASSLTTIGETQYF. Complete variable domain (other parts from reference TRBV7-8 and TRBJ2-5): GAGVSQSPRYKVAKRGQDVALRCDPISGHVSLFWYQQALGQGPEFLTYFQNEAQLDKSGLPSDRFFAERPEGSVSTLKIQRTQQEDSAVYLCASSLTTIGETQYFGPGTRLLVL.